This T cell receptor beta chain was retrieved from a study of blood T cell repertoires in COVID-19. The protocol was immunoSEQ multiplex PCR, while the TCRdb copy is restricted to in-frame clones and leaves out a portion. The table shows about 150,000 clones, with 70% to 85% occurring only once. Germline assignment: CDR1 KGHDR and CDR2 SFDVKD. V was clipped by 3 bases and J by 8 bases; unmatched bases: 8. The CDR3 extends over 15 amino acids. This clone was detected only once. The chain employs TRBV24-1 and TRBJ2-3, with 9 nucleotides matching TRBD2. Material: peripheral blood. The receptor comes from a man in his fifties or sixties with COVID-19, enrolled during active disease. CDR3 amino acids: CATSDRDGGRGTQYF. The CDR3 coding sequence is TGTGCCACCAGTGATCGGGACGGCGGGAGGGGTACGCAGTATTTT.